These 20 T cell receptor beta chains share one sample of origin, sequenced in a study of T-cell reconstitution after alpha-beta-depleted transplantation in children. This sample's TCRbeta library carried unique molecular identifier barcodes. TCRdb re-called the PCR reads with MiXCR, one entry per CDR3 protein. Found here are about 460,000 distinct CDR3 sequences, roughly 10% of them singletons; the top ten hold about 15%. Sequences were derived from PBMCs, mostly from graft donor cells, sampled 180 days after TCRalphabeta/CD19-depleted stem cell transplant. Receptors originate from a female patient aged 2 to 10 who had a stem cell transplant for aplastic anemia, so the T cells may come from the graft donor.

This clonotype was seen a handful of times. The genes are TRBV6-5 and TRBJ2-5; TRBD2 matches 10 bases. The V gene end was trimmed by 6 bases and the J gene end by 7 bases; junction bases not matched to a gene: 14. Looked up from germline, CDR1 is MNHEY and CDR2 is SVGAGI. CDR3 length: 16 residues. The CDR3 DNA reads as TGTGCCAGCAGCCACTCGAGCGGGAGGGCCCCCCGGACCCAGTACTTC. Protein sequence: CASSHSSGRAPRTQYF.

This chain joins TRBV4-3 and TRBJ1-3; the D gene is possibly TRBD1 (5 bases). The V and J ends lost 4 bases and 3 bases respectively, with 19 bases between them. The CDR3 is 17 residues long. CDR1 and CDR2 from the germline V gene are LGHNA and YSLEER. In DNA, the CDR3 is TGCGCCAGCAGCCGTGGGGGTGTTGGGATCTTTGGAAACACCATATATTTT. It is translated as CASSRGGVGIFGNTIYF.

This clonotype was counted at least ten times. V is TRBV21-1 and J is TRBJ2-2; the table's D call, TRBD1, has no DNA check behind it. TRBV21-1 is a known pseudogene. This CDR3 region has 15 residues. As DNA, the CDR3 is TGTGCCAGCAGGCCCCAAGACAGGGCTACCGGGGAGCTGTTTTTT. Residues: CASRPQDRATGELFF.

Remarks on this clonotype: The junction differs from germline at one of its ends, possibly a read error. In DNA form, the CDR3 reads TGTGCCAGCCCACCGGGACAGGAAAAGGATCAGCCCCAGCATTTT. Residues: CASPPGQEKDQPQHF. This chain joins TRBV18 and TRBJ1-5, with 8 nucleotides matching TRBD1. This CDR3 has 15 amino acids. Per the germline V gene, CDR1 is KGHSH and CDR2 is LQKENI.

This chain uses TRBV4-3 with TRBJ2-7; TRBD2 might be the D (6 bases). Trimming removed 0 bases from V and 3 bases from J, with 12 bases in between. Looked up from germline, CDR1 is LGHNA and CDR2 is YSLEER. The CDR3 length is 15 residues. In nucleotides, the CDR3 is TGCGCCAGCAGCCAAGAACAGGCTAGCGTCTACGAGCAGTACTTC. Protein: CASSQEQASVYEQYF.

There are many counts of this clonotype. This chain joins TRBV28 and TRBJ1-2; D remains ambiguous. Germline V gene data show CDR1 as MDHEN and CDR2 as SYDVKM. V was cut by 6 bases and J by 3 bases, with 5 bases left in between. There are 11 residues in the CDR3. CDR3 DNA sequence: TGTGCCAGCAGGTACCACTATGGCTACACCTTC. The encoded protein is CASRYHYGYTF.

The genes are TRBV18 and TRBJ2-3; D possibly corresponds to TRBD2 (5 bases). The length of the CDR3 is 15 residues. The V and J ends lost 2 bases and 0 bases respectively, with 9 bases between them. Germline V lookup: CDR1 KGHSH, CDR2 LQKENI. CDR3 in amino acids: CASSPWTPSTDTQYF. The CDR3 DNA reads TGTGCCAGCTCACCATGGACTCCAAGCACAGATACGCAGTATTTT.

The sample holds a few counts of this clonotype. This sequence joins TRBV11-2 and TRBJ2-1; a weak D match, TRBD2 (5 bases). The ends were cut back, 3 bases at V and 6 bases at J, with 9 bases in the middle. The CDR3 runs 13 residues. Germline V gene lookup returns CDR1 SGHAT and CDR2 FQNNGV. CDR3 coding DNA: TGTGCCAGCAGCTTCTTAGGAGGCAATGAGCAGTTCTTC. Protein product: CASSFLGGNEQFF.

Ten or more counts support this clonotype. This rearrangement joins TRBV29-1 to TRBJ1-6; weak D call: TRBD1 (5 bases). V was cut by 5 bases and J by 5 bases, with 7 bases left in between. Germline V lookup: CDR1 SQVTM, CDR2 ANQGSEA. The CDR3 covers 12 residues. CDR3: CSVKGHNSPLHF. In DNA, the CDR3 is TGCAGCGTTAAGGGGCATAATTCACCCCTCCACTTT.

V is TRBV28 and J is TRBJ1-5; tentative D call: TRBD1 (5 bases). Germline-derived CDR1 and CDR2 are MDHEN and SYDVKM. V shed 5 bases and J shed 0 bases, with 14 bases lying between them. The CDR3 spans 16 residues. Here the CDR3 DNA reads TGTGCCAGCAGTCAGGACACCCGATATAGCAATCAGCCCCAGCATTTT. It yields the protein CASSQDTRYSNQPQHF.

The V gene is TRBV15, the J gene TRBJ2-3; no definite D call. The V end lost 2 bases, the J end lost 0 bases, and 15 bases lay between the germline ends. The germline V gene encodes CDR1 LNHNV and CDR2 YYDKDF (reference sequence). CDR3 length: 17 residues. CDR3 sequence (DNA): TGTGCCACCAGCAGATTAGGGTCCGAATCTAGCACAGATACGCAGTATTTT. Its translation is CATSRLGSESSTDTQYF.

This clonotype was seen only a few times. The chain's CDR3 is CASSQSPGRQPQHF. The DNA of the CDR3 is TGCGCCAGCAGCCAAAGTCCAGGACGCCAGCCCCAGCATTTT. The V call is TRBV4-3, the J call TRBJ1-5; the D is unclear. V lost 2 bases and J 7 bases, leaving 12 bases between the germline ends. The CDR3 has 14 amino acids. Germline V gene lookup returns CDR1 LGHNA and CDR2 YSLEER.

This rearrangement joins TRBV28 to TRBJ2-7; TRBD2 might be the D (6 bases). Germline values: CDR1 MDHEN, CDR2 SYDVKM. The CDR3 is 17 residues long. With 2 bases removed from V and 0 bases from J, the gap between germline ends came to 17 bases. CDR3 nucleotide sequence: TGTGCCAGCAGTTTACTGCAACTCGCGGGATCCTCCTACGAGCAGTACTTC. Protein product: CASSLLQLAGSSYEQYF.

The V call is TRBV19, the J call TRBJ1-1; a possible D gene is TRBD1 (5 bases). The CDR3 is made up of 17 amino acids. The ends were cut back, 3 bases at V and 2 bases at J, with 19 bases in the middle. Germline CDR1 LNHDA, CDR2 SQIVND (reference sequence). The chain's CDR3 is CASSILAGRRGNTEAFF. The CDR3 bases are TGTGCCAGTAGTATCTTGGCAGGGAGGAGGGGTAACACTGAAGCTTTCTTT.

This clonotype occurred a few times. The genes are TRBV12-3 or TRBV12-4 and TRBJ2-1, with 11 bases aligning to TRBD2. V lost 6 bases to trimming and J lost 8 bases; unmatched junction nucleotides: 12. The CDR3 totals 16 residues. The CDR3 sequence is CASRTLAGGPLDEQFF. The CDR3 nucleotides are TGTGCCAGCAGGACCTTAGCGGGAGGGCCGCTCGATGAGCAGTTCTTC.

The chain recombines TRBV7-8 with TRBJ1-5, with D tentatively TRBD1 (5 bases). Between the trimmed V and J ends, which lost 2 bases and 4 bases, there was a span of 18 bases. This CDR3 is built from 17 residues. Germline CDR1 and CDR2: SGHVS and FQNEAQ. This CDR3 reads CASSLRGDPTGNQPQHF. CDR3 nucleotide sequence: TGTGCCAGCAGCTTACGGGGGGACCCCACGGGGAATCAGCCCCAGCATTTT.

This clonotype was seen repeatedly, ten times or more. The rearrangement joins TRBV7-2 to TRBJ1-6, with 7 nucleotides matching TRBD1. Germline CDR1 and CDR2: SGHTA and FQGNSA. Trimming cost V 5 bases and J 10 bases; bases outside gene matches: 11. CDR3 size: 15 residues. The CDR3 DNA is TGTGCCAGCAGCCGAAGTAACAGGGGCTACTCACCCCTCCACTTT. This gives the protein CASSRSNRGYSPLHF.

In this sample, this clonotype turned up a few times. The V gene is TRBV12-3 or TRBV12-4, the J gene TRBJ2-1; 12 bases are a match to TRBD2. Trimming removed 6 bases from V and 7 bases from J; junction bases left unmatched: 7. The CDR3 sequence is 15 residues long. CDR3 sequence reads: CASRRGLAGRNEQFF. The DNA for the CDR3 is TGTGCCAGCAGAAGAGGACTAGCGGGACGGAATGAGCAGTTCTTC.

The V gene is TRBV14, the J gene TRBJ2-5; 11 bases line up with TRBD2. With V trimmed by 1 base and J by 2 bases, 6 bases remained unmatched. The CDR3 has 17 amino acids. From germline, CDR1 is SGHDN and CDR2 FVKESK. The CDR3 is CASSQAPGLAVQETQYF. CDR3 coding DNA: TGTGCCAGCAGCCAAGCTCCGGGACTAGCGGTACAAGAGACCCAGTACTTC.

This chain joins TRBV29-1 and TRBJ2-3, with TRBD1 matching over 8 bases. With V trimmed by 7 bases and J by 1 base, 4 bases remained unmatched. The CDR3 extends over 13 amino acids. Germline CDR1 and CDR2: SQVTM and ANQGSEA. The CDR3 bases are TGCAGCGCCAGGGGGCAAGGCACAGATACGCAGTATTTT. Protein sequence: CSARGQGTDTQYF.